This T cell receptor beta chain was documented in a study of blood T cells in healthy people across ages. Trimming cost V 0 bases and J 6 bases; bases outside gene matches: 7. Germline assignment: CDR1 DFQATT and CDR2 SNEGSKA (reference sequence). The CDR3 has 15 residues. Alongside a J-beta primer mix, a sample-barcoded 5' primer served in a second PCR lasting roughly 6 to 11 cycles. TCRdb recomputed calls from the 5' RACE reads with MiXCR, one row per CDR3 protein. Among about 1,500,000 distinct CDR3 sequences listed, roughly 27% were seen once. The source of this sequence is a woman aged 25 to 39 in good health. Sequenced material: blood. The V gene is TRBV20-1, the J gene TRBJ2-7, with 11 bases matching TRBD1. DNA for the CDR3: TGCAGTGCTAGAGATCGGGGGACAGGGGGGACCGAGCAGTACTTC. It yields the protein CSARDRGTGGTEQYF.